These T cell receptor beta chains were read from a single sample in a study of blood T cell repertoires in COVID-19. Generated by immunoSEQ multiplex PCR, the TCRdb table keeps only in-frame clones and is missing some. The repertoire holds tens of thousands of clones, more than 65% seen once, with approximately 4.1% in the top ten. The sample comprised peripheral blood. All receptors come from a woman in her fifties or sixties with acute or convalescent COVID-19. CDR3s include the opening cysteine and the closing phenylalanine or tryptophan. D genes are given only for firm matches. Size is omitted from some rows. Given values are once, few, many or a class for expanded clones.

. 17 TRBJ1-2 TRBV19 TRBD1 CASASTGTGGPGYGYTF TGTGCCAGTGCGAGTACCGGGACAGGGGGCCCGGGTTATGGCTACACCTTC
. 12 TRBJ2-2 TRBV5-4 . CASSDAEFSQIF TGTGCCAGCAGTGATGCAGAATTTTCACAGATTTTT
. 14 TRBJ1-2 TRBV6-5 TRBD1 CASEARDRYYGYTF TGTGCCAGCGAAGCCCGGGACAGGTACTATGGCTACACCTTC
. 15 TRBJ2-5 TRBV5-1 TRBD1 CASSLAGTGKETQYF TGCGCCAGCAGCTTGGCCGGGACAGGTAAAGAGACCCAGTACTTC
. 18 TRBJ2-3 TRBV5-8 TRBD2 CASSSETSGGDLRDTQYF TGTGCCAGCAGCTCCGAAACTAGCGGGGGGGACCTCCGGGATACGCAGTATTTT
. 15 TRBJ2-5 TRBV2 TRBD1 CASRAMTGRVETQYF TGTGCCAGCAGAGCCATGACAGGGAGAGTAGAGACCCAGTACTTC
few 16 TRBJ1-5 TRBV6-1 . CASSEAGTRSNQPQHF TGTGCCAGCAGTGAAGCGGGGACACGTAGCAATCAGCCCCAGCATTTT
. 15 TRBJ2-2 TRBV14 TRBD1 CASSQDRANTGELFF TGTGCCAGCAGCCAGGACAGGGCGAACACCGGGGAGCTGTTTTTT
. 15 TRBJ1-1 TRBV9 TRBD1 CASSPNPGTDNEAFF TGTGCCAGCAGCCCTAACCCAGGGACAGACAATGAAGCTTTCTTT
. 14 TRBJ1-4 TRBV7-9 . CASSRTETNEKLFF TGTGCCAGCAGCAGGACAGAAACTAATGAAAAACTGTTTTTT
. 19 TRBJ2-2 TRBV3-1/TRBV3-2 TRBD2 CASSRRLAGGLINTGELFF TGTGCCAGCAGCCGCCGACTAGCGGGGGGTTTGATTAACACCGGGGAGCTGTTTTTT
few 15 TRBJ2-2 TRBV7-9 TRBD1 CASSPWTGNTGELFF TGTGCCAGCAGCCCCTGGACAGGGAACACCGGGGAGCTGTTTTTT
. 15 TRBJ2-1 TRBV7-2 TRBD1 CASSFAGQGGNEQFF TGTGCCAGCAGCTTTGCCGGACAGGGTGGCAATGAGCAGTTCTTC
. 16 TRBJ1-2 TRBV11-3 TRBD1 CASSLVSGTGEHGYTF TGTGCCAGCAGCTTAGTGTCCGGGACAGGGGAGCATGGCTACACCTTC
. 12 TRBJ2-1 TRBV6-5 . CASSLVGGEQFF TGTGCCAGCAGTCTCGTCGGAGGTGAGCAGTTCTTC
. 14 TRBJ1-2 TRBV6-5 . CASSYSKTGRGYTF TGTGCCAGCAGTTACTCGAAGACGGGAAGAGGCTACACCTTC
. 15 TRBJ2-1 TRBV10-1 TRBD2 CASRAGTSGGYEQFF TGCGCCAGCAGAGCCGGGACTAGCGGGGGCTATGAGCAGTTCTTC
. 13 TRBJ1-4 TRBV25-1 . CASSHNNNEKLFF TGTGCCAGCAGCCACAATAACAATGAAAAACTGTTTTTT
. 15 TRBJ1-1 TRBV10-3 . CAISEIRTVNTEAFF TGTGCCATCAGTGAAATTCGGACTGTGAACACTGAAGCTTTCTTT
few 15 TRBJ1-5 TRBV5-6 . CASSLQGAGGQPQHF TGTGCCAGCAGCCTACAGGGCGCGGGGGGTCAGCCCCAGCATTTT
. 12 TRBJ2-3 TRBV5-1 . CASSSNTDTQYF TGCGCCAGCAGCTCTAACACAGATACGCAGTATTTT
. 17 TRBJ1-5 TRBV4-1 . CASSHYLLQGGDQPQHF TGCGCCAGCAGCCACTACCTACTACAGGGTGGTGATCAGCCCCAGCATTTT
few 16 TRBJ2-3 TRBV4-2 . CASSPSTAVSTDTQYF TGTGCCAGCAGCCCATCGACTGCAGTTAGCACAGATACGCAGTATTTT
. 16 TRBJ1-4 TRBV19 . CASSTRRVTTNEKLFF TGTGCCAGTAGTACTCGACGGGTTACAACTAATGAAAAACTGTTTTTT
. 17 TRBJ1-4 TRBV19 TRBD1 CASSVGTGRTTNEKLFF TGTGCCAGTAGTGTAGGGACAGGGAGGACAACTAATGAAAAACTGTTTTTT